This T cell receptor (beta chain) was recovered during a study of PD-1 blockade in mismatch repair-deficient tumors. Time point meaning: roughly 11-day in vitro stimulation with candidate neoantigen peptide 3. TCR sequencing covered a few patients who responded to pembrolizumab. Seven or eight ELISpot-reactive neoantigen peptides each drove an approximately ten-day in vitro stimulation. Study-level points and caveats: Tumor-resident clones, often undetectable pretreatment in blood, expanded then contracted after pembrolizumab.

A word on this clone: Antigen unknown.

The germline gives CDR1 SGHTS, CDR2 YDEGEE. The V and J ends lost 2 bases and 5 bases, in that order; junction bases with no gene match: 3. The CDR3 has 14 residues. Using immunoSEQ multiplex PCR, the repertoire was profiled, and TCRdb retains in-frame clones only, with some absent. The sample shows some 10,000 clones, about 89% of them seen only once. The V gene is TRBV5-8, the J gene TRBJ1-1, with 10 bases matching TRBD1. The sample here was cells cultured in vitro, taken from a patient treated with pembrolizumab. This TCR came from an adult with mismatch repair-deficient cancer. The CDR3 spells CASSFDRGQTEAFF. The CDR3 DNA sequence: TGTGCCAGCAGCTTTGACAGGGGGCAAACTGAAGCTTTCTTT.